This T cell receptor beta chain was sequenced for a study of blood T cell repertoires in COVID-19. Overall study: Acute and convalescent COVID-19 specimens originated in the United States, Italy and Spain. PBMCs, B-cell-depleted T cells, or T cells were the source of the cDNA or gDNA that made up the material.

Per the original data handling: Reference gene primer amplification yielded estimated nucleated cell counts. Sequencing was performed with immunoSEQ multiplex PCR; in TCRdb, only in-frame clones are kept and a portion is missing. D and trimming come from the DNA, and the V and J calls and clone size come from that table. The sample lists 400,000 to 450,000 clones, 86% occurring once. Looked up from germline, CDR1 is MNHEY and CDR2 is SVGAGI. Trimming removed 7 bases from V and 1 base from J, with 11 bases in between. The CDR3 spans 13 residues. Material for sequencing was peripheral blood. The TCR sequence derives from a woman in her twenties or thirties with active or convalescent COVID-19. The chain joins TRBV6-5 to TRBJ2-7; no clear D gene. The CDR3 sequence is CASKHQRSYEQYF. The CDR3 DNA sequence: TGTGCCAGCAAACACCAGAGGTCCTACGAGCAGTACTTC.